The clone carrying this T cell receptor (beta chain) occurred a few times. The target antigen is unknown. The data were obtained in a study of vaccination and CD4 T cells after COVID-19. The overall study: Overlapping spike peptides served as the stimulus for the cells. These peptides came from SARS-CoV-2 and from the common cold coronaviruses HCoV-NL63, HCoV-OC43 and HCoV-229E.

Looked up from germline, CDR1 is LNHDA and CDR2 is SQIVND (reference sequence). CDR3 size: 15 residues. Losses at the gene ends were 10 bases for V and 7 bases for J; bases not matched to a gene: 14. Study-wide points: Convalescent patients had 304 of 307 vaccine-specific clones showing spike mono-reactivity.

Stated time point: late sampling 161 to 241 days after vaccination in three convalescent patients. Specified treatment: roughly 11-day PBMC culture with coronavirus spike peptide pools or control peptides (ViraFEST assay). ViraFEST expanded antigen-specific T cells with peptide pools, then sequenced TCRs. Positivity by PCR occurred from March to December 2020, a period that predated US Alpha, Beta and Delta variants. Sequencing of DNA taken from cultured CD4+ T cells relied on the Oncomine TCR Beta short-read assay. A single record per CDR3 protein comes from TCRdb applying MiXCR to the PCR reads. The table records 15,000 to 20,000 distinct CDR3 sequences, over 40% of them present only once.

The sequence was obtained from a human donor who had recovered from COVID-19. The material was CD4+ T cells from blood, cultured in vitro, obtained about 7 months after SARS-CoV-2 vaccination. The chain uses TRBV19 and TRBJ2-7; 12 nucleotides line up with TRBD1. CDR3 in DNA: TGTGCCACCGCCCCAAGCAGGGACAGGGGGCAGGAGCAGTACTTC. Translated: CATAPSRDRGQEQYF. Together with reference TRBV19 and TRBJ2-7, the CDR3 gives the full variable domain: DGGITQSPKYLFRKEGQNVTLSCEQNLNHDAMYWYRQDPGQGLRLIYYSQIVNDFQKGDIAEGYSVSREKKESFPLTVTSAQKNPTAFYLCATAPSRDRGQEQYFGPGTRLTVT.